The clone carrying this T cell receptor (beta chain) was detected only once. The antigen remains undetermined. This sample is drawn from a study of regulatory T cells in long-lasting Graves disease. Sequencing libraries for TCR beta were prepared with iRepertoire HTBI primers and Arm-PCR of CDR3 regions. Each CDR3 protein gets one entry after TCRdb re-called the multiplex PCR reads with MiXCR. The table lists 700,000 or so distinct CDR3 sequences, 25% to 30% of them singletons, with 40% to 55% in the top ten. Findings and limits, study-wide: Persistent disease preferred TRBV28, TRBJ1-2 and TRBJ2-5.

Germline-derived CDR1 and CDR2 are LNHDA and SQIVND (reference sequence). V dropped 10 bases and J dropped 9; count of bases not matched to a gene: 15. This CDR3 contains 15 residues. The time point is: persistent/refractory GD, antithyroid drugs over 5 years with positive TRAb. From PBMCs, RNA was extracted and then used to make the TCR library. The TCR sequence derives from a female donor with Graves disease. The rearrangement links TRBV19 to TRBJ1-6; TRBD1 matches at 7 bases. Sequenced here: peripheral blood mononuclear cells (PBMCs), sampled when the disease was refractory, from a patient treated with antithyroid drugs. The CDR3 spells CATTAGQASGSPLHF. The CDR3 bases are TGTGCCACCACCGCCGGACAGGCTTCGGGTTCACCCCTCCACTTT.